This T cell receptor (beta chain) derives from a study of CD8+ T cells in alopecia areata. Study at large: Tofacitinib was given for 6 to 18 months, then stopped for 6 months.

Extracted RNA was reverse transcribed, and the resulting cDNA served as sequencing template. Profiling relied on immunoSEQ multiplex PCR, and the TCRdb table lists in-frame clones only, not all of them. This table has 200,000 to 250,000 clones, 50% to 60% appearing once. Alopecia areata patients gave lesional scalp punch biopsies and peripheral blood samples. A word on this clone: Its specificity is not known.

Study-wide findings and caveats: Scalp sequencing also captures normal skin's resident alphabeta T cells.

V lost 0 bases, J lost 5 bases, and 16 bases lay in between. This CDR3 spans 16 amino acids. Germline loops: CDR1 SGHRS, CDR2 YFSETQ. Specimen: CD4+ T cells sorted from blood, collected at week 0. The chain combines TRBV5-1 with TRBJ2-3; D is unresolved. The origin of this receptor is a human donor with alopecia areata. The CDR3 DNA reads as TGCGCCAGCAGCTTGGAGCCTGCCGGTACGGGAGATACGCAGTATTTT. Protein product: CASSLEPAGTGDTQYF.